The 11 T cell receptor beta chains reported below all come from one sample, sequenced in a study of chemoradiotherapy in HPV16-positive cancers (dated by TCRdb to 2021 to 2024). Libraries were prepared through the immunoSEQ multiplex PCR assay. The table comes from immuneACCESS by way of TCRdb, which keeps in-frame sequences with V and J called. Part of the clones is missing from these tables; in studies checked, under half for an unresolved V gene and the rest for unknown reasons. This sample holds around 5,400 clones; 85% were observed only once. The ten largest account for roughly 10% of the sample. Source: tumor tissue, taken from a patient who underwent chemoradiotherapy. These receptors were collected from a human donor with HPV-associated anogenital cancer.

The chain joins TRBV7-4 to TRBJ2-7; maybe TRBD2 (5 bases). Trimming pared 6 bases from V and 2 bases from J, leaving 8 bases between. This CDR3 has 12 residues. CDR1 is SGHVT and CDR2 is SQSDAQ in the germline V gene. CDR3 DNA: TGTGCCAGCAGTCCCGGGACCTACGAGCAGTACTTC. This codes for CASSPGTYEQYF.

The chain recombines TRBV18 with TRBJ2-3; D is unclear. This CDR3 has 13 amino acids. CDR1 and CDR2 from the germline V gene are KGHSH and LQKENI. V was shortened by 5 bases and J by 8 bases, with 14 bases between the two germline ends. CDR3 nucleotides: TGTGCCAGCTCATCAAGACCTGCCAGTACGCAGTATTTT. Protein product: CASSSRPASTQYF.

The chain combines TRBV2 with TRBJ2-3; D unclear. Trimming removed 4 bases at V and 2 bases at J, with 10 bases between. Germline V lookup: CDR1 SNHLY, CDR2 FYNNEI. This CDR3 has 14 amino acids. CDR3 sequence reads: CASSARPNTDTQYF. The CDR3 nucleotides read TGTGCCAGCAGTGCTCGCCCTAACACAGATACGCAGTATTTT.

The gene calls are TRBV5-6 and TRBJ2-2; TRBD2 is a possible D gene (6 bases). The V gene lost 4 bases and the J gene lost 1 base, with 11 bases spanning the gap. The CDR3 sequence is 15 residues long. CDR1 SGHDT and CDR2 YYEEEE come from the germline V gene. The chain's CDR3 is CASSPWGVNTGELFF. CDR3 sequence (DNA): TGTGCCAGCAGCCCCTGGGGGGTGAACACCGGGGAGCTGTTTTTT.

This chain uses TRBV6-5 with TRBJ2-7; 10 bases are a match to TRBD1. This CDR3 is 12 amino acids long. Unmatched junction bases numbered 4, after V lost 9 bases and J lost 5 bases. Germline CDR1 and CDR2: MNHEY and SVGAGI. The CDR3 region has the DNA TGTGCCAGTTGGGACAGGGGCCACGAGCAGTACTTC. Translated, it gives CASWDRGHEQYF.

The chain recombines TRBV6-1 with TRBJ2-7, with TRBD1 matching over 11 bases. The CDR3 has 15 residues. The germline CDR1 and CDR2 sequences are MNHNS and SASEGT. J lost 3 bases, V lost 5 bases, and 6 bases had no gene match. The chain's CDR3 is CASSPSDRGRYEQYF. The CDR3 nucleotides are TGTGCCAGCAGTCCCTCGGACAGGGGGCGCTACGAGCAGTACTTC.

The chain has TRBV30 and TRBJ1-5; no clear D. V shed 4 bases and J shed 7 bases, with 17 bases lying between them. Germline V gene data show CDR1 as GTSNPN and CDR2 as SVGIG (reference sequence). There are 14 residues in the CDR3. CDR3 coding DNA: TGTGCCTGGACGCACGCGGCTTCGGCGCAGCCCCAGCATTTT. Protein product: CAWTHAASAQPQHF.

In its sample, this clone was seen a few times. Other nucleotide sequences in the sample specify the same CDR3. This sequence joins TRBV4-1 and TRBJ2-7; possibly TRBD2 for D (5 bases). CDR3 length: 13 amino acids. Germline V gene sequence: CDR1 MGHRA, CDR2 YSYEKL. V gave up 5 bases and J gave up 1 base, with 9 bases separating them. The CDR3, as DNA: TGCGCCAGCAGCTGGACTGATTCCTACGAGCAGTACTTC. This encodes CASSWTDSYEQYF.

This chain connects TRBV19 to TRBJ2-2; 15 nucleotides match TRBD2. CDR1 is LNHDA, CDR2 SQIVND, per germline (reference sequence). The trim removed 6 bases at V and 4 bases at J, leaving 9 bases unmatched. The CDR3 is made up of 18 amino acids. DNA for the CDR3: TGTGCCAGTAGCCCCGGACTAGCGGGGGGGCGTGGCACCGGGGAGCTGTTTTTT. Translating it yields CASSPGLAGGRGTGELFF.

J is TRBJ2-7 and V is TRBV29-1; D is unresolved. The V end was cut by 7 bases, the J end by 2 bases, with 15 bases between. This CDR3 region has 13 residues. From germline, CDR1 is SQVTM and CDR2 ANQGSEA. This CDR3 reads CSALSTEAYEQYF. The CDR3 nucleotides are TGCAGCGCCCTCTCAACAGAGGCCTACGAGCAGTACTTC.

The chain links TRBV9 to TRBJ2-7, with D perhaps matching TRBD2 (6 bases). The germline CDR1 and CDR2 sequences are SGDLS and YYNGEE. The CDR3 is 15 residues long. V gave up 0 bases and J gave up 4 bases, with 14 bases separating them. CDR3 region: CASSVGLDPTYEQYF. The CDR3 DNA sequence: TGTGCCAGCAGCGTAGGACTAGACCCGACATACGAGCAGTACTTC.